This T cell receptor beta chain was identified in a study of blood T cell repertoires in COVID-19 (dated by TCRdb to about 2020). Background for the entire study: Collaborator samples came from the United States, Italy and Spain and covered acute and convalescent phases of COVID-19. Subjects who had been exposed to COVID-19, were actively infected with it, or had recovered from it provided the deeply sampled blood TCRbeta repertoires that made up the dataset. Nearly every sample came with metadata listing a de-identified subject ID, COVID-19 status, age in years and sex. Where available, HLA class I and class II types were taken from metadata supplied by the sample provider and were not determined by assay-based typing. The samples were drawn from the first 160 participants of the ongoing ImmuneRACE study and from under 1,500 subjects provided by 6 global collaborators. The material from the prospective study consisted of cDNA or gDNA derived from T cells, B-cell-depleted T cells, or PBMCs. A freely available public database, intended as a resource for researchers studying the immune response to SARS-CoV-2, is where the repertoires were released.

A second Seattle source provided samples from volunteer blood donors who had recovered from COVID-19. Each collaborating institution followed its own protocols to collect whole blood in K2EDTA tubes. For TCRbeta analysis, collaborators shipped samples in one of three forms: frozen whole blood, isolated PBMCs, or DNA extracted from either of those sample types. Taken from the germline V gene, the CDR1 and CDR2 loops are MNHEY and SVGAGI. The junction carries 15 bases between V and J, which are trimmed by 7 bases and 6 bases respectively. Inclusive of the bounding cysteine and phenylalanine, the CDR3 is 13 residues long. Only the CDR3 DNA is retained, 39 bases long and in frame from the first base. Study-wide findings and limitations: Clinical and demographic metadata were provided uncurated, with the amount varying by source and participant.

Concerning this clone itself: Its antigen remains undetermined. Base-call qualities are not available, and no considerably larger clone is one nucleotide away.

The immunoSEQ Assay, a bias-controlled multiplex PCR, was used to amplify TCRbeta CDR3 regions from genomic DNA. Regarding the original processing steps: Within the assay, amplification of reference gene primers was used to estimate how many nucleated cells each sample contained. To quantify the absolute abundance of each unique TCRbeta CDR3 rearrangement, sequence reads were collapsed and filtered. Productive Simpson clonality was computed per sample as the square root of Simpson's diversity index over productive rearrangements. Imported from immuneACCESS, the table was reduced by TCRdb to in-frame sequences with V and J called. These copies leave out some clones; in studies compared against another copy, an unresolved V gene accounts for under half, and the cause of the remainder is not known. The DNA was the basis for D and trimming; V, J and clone size are from that table. The sample table records roughly 120,000 clones; nearly 90% of these occur just once. The ten largest clones represent roughly 8.9% of the sample.

The clonotype comes from a woman in her 70s who had recovered from COVID-19. The chain is encoded by TRBV6-5 joined to TRBJ1-2; the D region possibly corresponds to TRBD1 (6 bases align). Input material: peripheral blood. The CDR3 reads as follows: CASTQDEGDGYTF. The nucleotides read TGTGCCAGCACTCAGGACGAGGGGGATGGCTACACCTTC.